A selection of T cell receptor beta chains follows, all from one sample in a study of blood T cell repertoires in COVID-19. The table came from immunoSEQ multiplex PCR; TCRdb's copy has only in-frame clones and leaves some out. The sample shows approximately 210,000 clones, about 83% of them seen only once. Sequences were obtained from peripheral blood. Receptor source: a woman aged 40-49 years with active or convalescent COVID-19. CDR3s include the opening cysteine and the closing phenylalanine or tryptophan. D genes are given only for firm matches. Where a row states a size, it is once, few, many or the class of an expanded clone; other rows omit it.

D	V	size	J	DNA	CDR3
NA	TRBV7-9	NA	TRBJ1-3	TGTGCCAGCAGCTTCATTTCTGGAAACACCATATATTTT	CASSFISGNTIYF
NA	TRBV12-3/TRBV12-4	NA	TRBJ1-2	TGTGCCAGCAGTTTCAGGGCGGGATATGGCTACACCTTC	CASSFRAGYGYTF
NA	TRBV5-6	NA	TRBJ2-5	TGTGCCAGCAGCTTGGGAGGCGCGGAGACCCAGTACTTC	CASSLGGAETQYF
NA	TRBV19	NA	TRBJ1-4	TGTGCCAGCGGGGAACAAGCGGCATATGAAAAACTGTTTTTT	CASGEQAAYEKLFF
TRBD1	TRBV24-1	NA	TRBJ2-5	TGTGCCACCAGTGATCCCACTCCCCGGGCAGGGGGATTAGAGACCCAGTACTTC	CATSDPTPRAGGLETQYF
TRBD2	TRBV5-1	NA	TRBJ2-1	TGCGCCAGCTACCCTAGCGGGAGCTCCTACAATGAGCAGTTCTTC	CASYPSGSSYNEQFF
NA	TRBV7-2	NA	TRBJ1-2	TGTGCCAGCAGCTTAGCGATACAGGATTACTACACCTTC	CASSLAIQDYYTF
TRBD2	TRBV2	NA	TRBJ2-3	TGTGCCAGCAGTCAACCTCCGGGACTAGCGGGGGAGCGCACAGATACGCAGTATTTT	CASSQPPGLAGERTDTQYF
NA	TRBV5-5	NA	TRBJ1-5	TGTGCCAGCAGCTCGGGGGGGTATTCAGCAGGCCAGCCCCAGCATTTT	CASSSGGYSAGQPQHF
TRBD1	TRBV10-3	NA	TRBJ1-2	TGTGCCATCAGTCCGGACAGGGAGAATGGCTACACCTTC	CAISPDRENGYTF
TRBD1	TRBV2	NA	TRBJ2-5	TGTGCCAGCAGTGAGAGGAACAGGGGAGAGACCCAGTACTTC	CASSERNRGETQYF
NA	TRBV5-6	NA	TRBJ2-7	TGTGCCAGCAGCCTTAACCCACGATCGCCGGGGGAGCAGTACTTC	CASSLNPRSPGEQYF
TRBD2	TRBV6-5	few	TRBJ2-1	TGTGCCAGCAGTATGACTAGCGGGAGGTACAATGAGCAGTTCTTC	CASSMTSGRYNEQFF
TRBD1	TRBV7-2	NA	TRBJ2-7	TGTGCCAGCAGTTCCACAGGGGGCGCGTCGGTCGAGCAGTACTTC	CASSSTGGASVEQYF
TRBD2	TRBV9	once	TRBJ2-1	TGTGCCAGCAGCGTAGTGATGCTAGCGGGGGGGAATGAGCAGTTCTTC	CASSVVMLAGGNEQFF
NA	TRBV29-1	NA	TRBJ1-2	TGCAGCGGTGGACAGTACTATGGCTACACCTTC	CSGGQYYGYTF
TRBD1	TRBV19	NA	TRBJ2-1	TGTGCCAGTAGTATAGGGTCAGGGGGCAATGAGCAGTTCTTC	CASSIGSGGNEQFF
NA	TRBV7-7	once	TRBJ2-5	TGTGCTAGCACCTCCGCCCCGCAGTACCAAGAGACCCAGTACTTC	CASTSAPQYQETQYF
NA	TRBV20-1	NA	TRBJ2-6	TGCAGTGCTAGTGTGCCCGCGACTGGGGCCAACGTCCTGACTTTC	CSASVPATGANVLTF
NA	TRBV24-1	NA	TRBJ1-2	TGTGCCACCAGTCGTACGGCGGGGACCTATGGCTACACCTTC	CATSRTAGTYGYTF
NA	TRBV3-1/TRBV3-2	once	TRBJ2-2	TGTGCCAGCAGCCAGGGGGGTCGCGGGGAGCTGTTTTTT	CASSQGGRGELFF
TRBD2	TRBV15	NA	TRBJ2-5	TGTGCCACCAGCAGAGCTTTTCGCGGGAGCCGTCAAGAGACCCAGTACTTC	CATSRAFRGSRQETQYF
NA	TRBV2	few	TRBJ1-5	TGTGCCAGCAGTGATGCCCTAAATCAGCCCCAGCATTTT	CASSDALNQPQHF
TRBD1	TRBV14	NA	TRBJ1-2	TGTGCCAGCAGCCTACAGGGGCCTAACTATGGCTACACCTTC	CASSLQGPNYGYTF
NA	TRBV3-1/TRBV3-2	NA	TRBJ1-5	TGTGCCAGCAGCCAAGATAGGGAAGGACAGATAGTCAATCAGCCCCAGCATTTT	CASSQDREGQIVNQPQHF
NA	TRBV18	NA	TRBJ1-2	TGTGCCAGCTCACCAAGTTTGTACACCCAGAACTATGGCTACACCTTC	CASSPSLYTQNYGYTF
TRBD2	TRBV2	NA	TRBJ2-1	TGTGCCAGCAGTGTGGGACTAGCGGGAGCCAATGAGCAGTTCTTC	CASSVGLAGANEQFF
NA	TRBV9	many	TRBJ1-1	TGTGCCAGCAGCTCGCTCAGGGAAAAGCTTTTCTTT	CASSSLREKLFF
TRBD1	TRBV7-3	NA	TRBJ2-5	TGTGCCAGAGGGACAGGGATGGAGACCCAGTACTTC	CARGTGMETQYF
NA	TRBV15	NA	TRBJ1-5	TGTGCCACCAGCAGCGGATTGGAGGATCAGCCCCAGCATTTT	CATSSGLEDQPQHF
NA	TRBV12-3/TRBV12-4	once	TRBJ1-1	TGTGCCACCCGCGGGGCTGAAGCTTTCTTT	CATRGAEAFF
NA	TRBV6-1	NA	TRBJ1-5	TGTGCCAGCAGTGAAGTAGGGGTGGGCAATCAGCCCCAGCATTTT	CASSEVGVGNQPQHF
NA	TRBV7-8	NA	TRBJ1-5	TGTGCCAGCAGCGGGAGGATCCGAGAGCCTGGTAGCAATCAGCCCCAGCATTTT	CASSGRIREPGSNQPQHF
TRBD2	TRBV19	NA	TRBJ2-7	TGTGCCAGTAGTTCGACTAGCGGGTCCTACGAGCAGTACTTC	CASSSTSGSYEQYF
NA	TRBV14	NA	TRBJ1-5	TGTGCCAGCAGCCAAGATCTATATCAGCCCCAGCATTTT	CASSQDLYQPQHF
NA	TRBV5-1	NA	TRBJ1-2	TGCGCCAGCAGGAGTAAAGGAGAGAACTATGGCTACACCTTC	CASRSKGENYGYTF
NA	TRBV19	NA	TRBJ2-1	TGTGCCAGTAGTGCCCCCCTTGGACAAGGCTACAATGAGCAGTTCTTC	CASSAPLGQGYNEQFF
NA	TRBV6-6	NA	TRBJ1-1	TGTGCCAGCAGTGGGCGGGACGGAAATGAAGCTTTCTTT	CASSGRDGNEAFF
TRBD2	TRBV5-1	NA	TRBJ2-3	TGCGCCAGCAGCAGCGGGACTATGCAATCTAGCACAGATACGCAGTATTTT	CASSSGTMQSSTDTQYF
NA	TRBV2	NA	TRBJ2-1	TGTGCCAGCACTGATCCGGGTTCCCAGAACCATGAGCAGTTCTTC	CASTDPGSQNHEQFF
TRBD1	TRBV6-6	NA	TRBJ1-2	TGTGCCAGCAGTCCGGGACAGTTGTTCCCCCTAAACTATGGCTACACCTTC	CASSPGQLFPLNYGYTF
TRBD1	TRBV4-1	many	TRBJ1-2	TGCGCCAGCAGCCAAGTCGGGGGACAGGGCGGCTATGGCTACACCTTC	CASSQVGGQGGYGYTF
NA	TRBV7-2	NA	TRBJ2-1	TGTGCCAGCAGCCCCCGGGACTTAGAGCAGTTCTTC	CASSPRDLEQFF
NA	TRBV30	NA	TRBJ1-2	TGTGCCCGCAGCGATGCTGGCTACACCTTC	CARSDAGYTF
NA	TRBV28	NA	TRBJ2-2	TGTGCCAGCAGAATCGGGGGTGCCGGGGAGCTGTTTTTT	CASRIGGAGELFF
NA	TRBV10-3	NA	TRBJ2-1	TGTGCCATCAATGGGGGGGCCAGCTCCTACAATGAGCAGTTCTTC	CAINGGASSYNEQFF
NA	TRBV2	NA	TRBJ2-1	TGTGCCAGCAGTGTCAGGTTGGTATCAGGGCGCAACAATGAGCAGTTCTTC	CASSVRLVSGRNNEQFF
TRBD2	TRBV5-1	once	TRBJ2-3	TGCGCCAGCAGCTTGGGGACTAGCGGGACAGATACGCAGTATTTT	CASSLGTSGTDTQYF
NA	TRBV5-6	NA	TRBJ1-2	TGTGCCAGCAGCTTTATAGCAGGGAAAAACTATGGCTACACCTTC	CASSFIAGKNYGYTF
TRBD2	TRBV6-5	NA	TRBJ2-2	TGTGCCAGCATATCAGCGGGGCACACCGGGGAGCTGTTTTTT	CASISAGHTGELFF
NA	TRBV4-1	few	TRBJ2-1	TGCGCCAGCAGCCAAGGTATAAGCGGGCCTTACAATGAGCAGTTCTTC	CASSQGISGPYNEQFF
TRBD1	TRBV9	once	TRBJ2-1	TGTGCCAGCAGACAGGGGGACTGGATTCGTCTCCATGAGCAGTTCTTC	CASRQGDWIRLHEQFF
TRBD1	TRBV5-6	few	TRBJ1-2	TGTGCCAGCAGCTGGACAGGGGGGATCTATGGCTACACCTTC	CASSWTGGIYGYTF
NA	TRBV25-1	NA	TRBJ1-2	TGTGCCAGCAGTGAATATATGGGCAGGGCTGGCTACACCTTC	CASSEYMGRAGYTF
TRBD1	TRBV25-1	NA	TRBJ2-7	TGTGCCAGCAGTGTCCTTGGGCCGGGACAGTACGAGCAGTACTTC	CASSVLGPGQYEQYF
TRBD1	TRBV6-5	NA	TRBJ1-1	TGTGCCAGCAGGGATCTTGAAAGGGGGCTGGGTGCTTTCTTT	CASRDLERGLGAFF
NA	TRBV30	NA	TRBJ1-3	TGTGCCTGGAGTGTACACAGGGAAGGAAACACCATATATTTT	CAWSVHREGNTIYF
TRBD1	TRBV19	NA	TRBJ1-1	TGTGCCAGTAGCAAACAGGGGGCGGAAGCTTTCTTT	CASSKQGAEAFF
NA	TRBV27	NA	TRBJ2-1	TGTGCCAGCAGTGCGAACAGGTACAATGAGCAGTTCTTC	CASSANRYNEQFF
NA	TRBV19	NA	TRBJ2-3	TGTGCCAGTAGTAACCCGGGGGACACAGATACGCAGTATTTT	CASSNPGDTDTQYF